These 21 T cell receptor beta chains originate from one sample sequenced in a study of cytomegalovirus exposure and HLA in healthy donors. Researchers ran the PCR with 60 Vbeta and 13 Jbeta primers. TCRdb's copy holds only in-frame clones and misses some; the assay was immunoSEQ multiplex PCR. The data show roughly 88,000 clones, with about 80% seen just once and under 7% held by the top ten. Sequencing used PBMCs. The receptors were sampled from a man aged 25 to 40 in good health and CMV-seropositive.

The chain uses TRBV28 and TRBJ1-1, with D hard to call. CDR1 MDHEN and CDR2 SYDVKM come from the germline V gene. V lost 3 bases and J 7 bases, leaving 9 bases between the germline ends. There are 12 residues in the CDR3. The CDR3 DNA is TGTGCCAGCAGTTTCTACCAGCGTGAAGCTTTCTTT. Translating it yields CASSFYQREAFF.

This chain uses TRBV4-1 with TRBJ2-7, with D possibly matching TRBD2 (6 bases). The CDR3 is 16 residues long. With 0 bases removed from V and 2 bases from J, the gap between germline ends came to 14 bases. Germline lookup yields CDR1 MGHRA and CDR2 YSYEKL. Here the CDR3 reads CASSQEGAGATYEQYF. CDR3 bases: TGCGCCAGCAGCCAAGAAGGAGCGGGCGCCACCTACGAGCAGTACTTC.

This chain joins TRBV7-9 and TRBJ2-3; 12 bases line up with TRBD2. The V segment lost 6 bases and the J segment 6 bases; nucleotides outside the gene matches: 19. Germline CDR1 is SEHNR and CDR2 is FQNEAQ (reference sequence). There are 19 residues in the CDR3. The CDR3 DNA follows: TGTGCCAGCAGAGTCGGACTAGCGGGAATCTCCGTATTGTCGGATACGCAGTATTTT. This gives the protein CASRVGLAGISVLSDTQYF.

This chain links TRBV29-1 with TRBJ2-1; D is unclear. The CDR3 spans 12 residues. Germline lookup yields CDR1 SQVTM and CDR2 ANQGSEA. The V end lost 0 bases, the J end lost 15 bases, and 15 bases lay between the germline ends. The CDR3 nucleotides read TGCAGCGTTGAAGAAGTAACATTAAGTCCGTTCTTC. This gives the protein CSVEEVTLSPFF.

The rearrangement joins TRBV28 to TRBJ2-1; 12 nucleotides align to TRBD2. From germline, CDR1 is MDHEN and CDR2 SYDVKM. The junction had 2 bases not matched to a gene; V was cut back by 8 bases and J by 6 bases. This CDR3 has 13 amino acids. The CDR3 here is CASGLAGFNEQFF. In DNA, the CDR3 is TGTGCCAGCGGACTAGCGGGGTTCAATGAGCAGTTCTTC.

In its sample, this clone was seen once. The chain employs TRBV1 and TRBJ2-3; the DNA was not compared with TRBD1, the D call given in the table. TRBV1 is a recognized pseudogene. The CDR3 totals 17 residues. DNA of the CDR3: TGCACCAGCAGCCTACCCAGGGAGACAGGGTGTATAGATACGCAGTATTTT. This gives the protein CTSSLPRETGCIDTQYF.

The rearrangement joins TRBV6-6 to TRBJ2-7; a weak D match, TRBD1 (6 bases). This CDR3 contains 12 residues. Per germline, CDR1 MNHNY and CDR2 SVGAGI (reference sequence). Trimming cost V 7 bases and J 7 bases, with 14 bases left between them. The CDR3 region is CASTQTGQEQYF. The CDR3 nucleotides are TGTGCCAGCACCCAGACAGGCCAAGAGCAGTACTTC.

This chain joins TRBV28 and TRBJ2-1, with 12 bases fitting TRBD2. Germline V CDR1 and CDR2: MDHEN, SYDVKM. The CDR3 is made up of 18 amino acids. Trimming removed 3 bases from V and 2 bases from J; junction bases left unmatched: 8. The CDR3 coding sequence is TGTGCCAGCAGTTTGCTCCCACTAGCGGGGGGCCCCTACAATGAGCAGTTCTTC. Residues: CASSLLPLAGGPYNEQFF.

V gene TRBV4-3 combines with J gene TRBJ2-5; 8 bases align to TRBD2. The J call may be faulty, since TRBJ2-7 better matches the DNA end. The CDR3 has 17 residues. CDR1 is LGHNA, CDR2 YSLEER, per germline. The DNA for the CDR3 is TGCGCCAGCAGCCAAGATCTAATAGCGGGACTATCCTACGAGCAGTACTTC. Translating gives CASSQDLIAGLSYEQYF.

V gene TRBV27 combines with J gene TRBJ2-7; the D is unclear. This CDR3 comprises 13 residues. CDR1 is MNHEY, CDR2 SMNVEV, per germline (reference sequence). V gave up 2 bases and J gave up 3 bases, with 8 bases separating them. The CDR3 is CASSLNSYYEQYF. CDR3 bases: TGTGCCAGCAGTTTAAACAGCTACTACGAGCAGTACTTC.

The rearrangement joins TRBV13 to TRBJ2-7, with 7 bases fitting TRBD2. Germline CDR1 reads PRHDT; CDR2 reads FYEKMQ (reference sequence). The V segment lost 4 bases and the J segment 6 bases; nucleotides outside the gene matches: 3. This CDR3 comprises 12 residues. CDR3 DNA: TGTGCCAGCAGCTCACTAGCGCGCGAGCAGTACTTC. As protein: CASSSLAREQYF.

The chain joins TRBV28 to TRBJ1-1, with D maybe TRBD1 (5 bases). Germline CDR1 is MDHEN and CDR2 is SYDVKM. This CDR3 has 15 amino acids. Trimming cost V 0 bases and J 1 base, with 9 bases left between them. CDR3 bases: TGTGCCAGCAGTTTATGGGGGGAGGCGAACACTGAAGCTTTCTTT. Translation: CASSLWGEANTEAFF.

V and J are TRBV5-5 and TRBJ1-2; D is uncertain. The germline V gene has CDR1 SGHKS and CDR2 YYEKEE (reference sequence). CDR3 length equals 14 residues. With 0 bases removed from V and 4 bases from J, the gap between germline ends came to 10 bases. The CDR3 spells CASSLGADIYGYTF. CDR3 DNA: TGTGCCAGCAGCTTGGGGGCAGATATCTATGGCTACACCTTC.

This clone was picked up a small number of times. This chain links TRBV5-4 with TRBJ1-2; weak D call: TRBD1 (5 bases). CDR1 is SGHNT and CDR2 is YYREEE in the germline V gene (reference sequence). Trimming pared 6 bases from V and 3 bases from J, leaving 15 bases between. CDR3 length: 14 residues. The CDR3, as DNA: TGTGCCAGCACGCCTTGGGGGGAGTACTATGGCTACACCTTC. This gives the protein CASTPWGEYYGYTF.

The chain combines TRBV25-1 with TRBJ1-6; perhaps TRBD1 as D (6 bases). Germline values: CDR1 MGHDK, CDR2 SYGVNS. The ends were cut back, 4 bases at V and 6 bases at J, with 10 bases in the middle. This CDR3 is 14 amino acids long. The CDR3 region is CASSGDTPNSPLHF. CDR3 in DNA: TGTGCCAGCAGTGGGGACACCCCTAATTCACCCCTCCACTTT. The full variable domain, in which reference TRBV25-1 and TRBJ1-6 provide the parts outside the CDR3, is EADIYQTPRYLVIGTGKKITLECSQTMGHDKMYWYQQDPGMELHLIHYSYGVNSTEKGDLSSESTVSRIRTEHFPLTLESARPSHTSQYLCASSGDTPNSPLHFGNGTRLTVT.

V is TRBV11-2 and J is TRBJ1-1; TRBD1 aligns across 9 bases. CDR1 SGHAT and CDR2 FQNNGV come from the germline V gene. The CDR3 is 13 residues long. V lost 5 bases, J lost 4 bases, and 2 bases stayed unmatched. The CDR3 DNA sequence: TGTGCCAGCAGCAGGACAGGGGTCACTGAAGCTTTCTTT. Encoded protein: CASSRTGVTEAFF.

This rearrangement joins TRBV2 to TRBJ2-3; TRBD2 is a possible D gene (6 bases). The CDR3 length is 17 residues. The V end was cut by 0 bases, the J end by 2 bases, with 15 bases between. The germline gives CDR1 SNHLY, CDR2 FYNNEI. CDR3 in amino acids: CASSEAITGEVTDTQYF. The CDR3 nucleotides read TGTGCCAGCAGTGAAGCGATAACGGGAGAGGTCACAGATACGCAGTATTTT.

The chain uses TRBV10-3 and TRBJ1-5; D is possibly TRBD1 (6 bases). The CDR3 is 15 amino acids. Germline lookup yields CDR1 ENHRY and CDR2 SYGVKD. V lost 5 bases to trimming and J lost 2 bases, with 13 bases between them. DNA of the CDR3: TGTGCCATCAGTCGAAACAGGGATGGCAATCAGCCCCAGCATTTT. This sequence encodes CAISRNRDGNQPQHF.

V usage is TRBV5-4 and J usage is TRBJ2-3; tentatively, D is TRBD2 (6 bases). Germline assignment: CDR1 SGHNT and CDR2 YYREEE (reference sequence). Trimming pared 0 bases from V and 4 bases from J, leaving 9 bases between. This CDR3 comprises 14 residues. CDR3 sequence (DNA): TGTGCCAGCAGCTTGGGGGGGGACGCAGATACGCAGTATTTT. Translated: CASSLGGDADTQYF.

This chain uses TRBV7-9 with TRBJ2-2; D might be TRBD2 (6 bases). This CDR3 contains 15 residues. The V gene lost 8 bases and the J gene lost 1 base, with 14 bases spanning the gap. Germline loops: CDR1 SEHNR, CDR2 FQNEAQ (reference sequence). The CDR3: CASGSGRGNTGELFF. DNA of the CDR3: TGTGCCAGCGGGTCCGGGAGAGGGAACACCGGGGAGCTGTTTTTT.

The V and J genes are TRBV19 and TRBJ2-4, with 10 bases that match TRBD2. This CDR3 region has 15 residues. CDR1 is LNHDA and CDR2 is SQIVND in the germline V gene (reference sequence). V shed 1 base, J shed 3 bases, and the junction held 0 bases outside the gene matches. Here the CDR3 reads CASSIASGGKNIQYF. The DNA of the CDR3 is TGTGCCAGTAGTATAGCTAGCGGGGGCAAAAACATTCAGTACTTC.